One and the same sample provided the 20 T cell receptor beta chains below, sequenced in a study of blood T cells in healthy people across ages. Combining a sample-barcoded 5' primer with a J-beta primer mix, a second PCR ran for about 6 to 11 cycles. In TCRdb, the 5' RACE reads were re-called with MiXCR into one record per CDR3 protein. The table has hundreds of thousands of distinct CDR3 sequences, around a fifth seen once. Sequencing input: blood. These receptors were collected from a man aged 70-80 years in good health.

The chain combines TRBV20-1 with TRBJ2-1, with TRBD2 as a possible D gene (6 bases). Per the germline V gene, CDR1 is DFQATT and CDR2 is SNEGSKA (reference sequence). This CDR3 is built from 12 residues. The germline V and J ends were trimmed by 3 bases and 15 bases, with 18 bases remaining between them. CDR3 nucleotide sequence: TGCAGTGCTAGGGAGACTAGTATTATTGCGTTCTTC. Its protein product is CSARETSIIAFF.

With respect to this clonotype: The junction departs from the called germline gene at one end, perhaps through a read error. This sequence joins TRBV7-3 and TRBJ2-5, with D possibly being TRBD1 or TRBD2 (5 bases each). The DNA end is more similar to TRBJ2-7, so the J call may be wrong. This CDR3 comprises 14 residues. Germline CDR1 SGHTA, CDR2 FQGTGA. The CDR3 reads CASSQGSVPYEQYF. The CDR3 DNA follows: TGCGCCAGCAGCCAGGGTAGCGTGCCCTACGAGCAGTACTTC.

The chain has TRBV29-1 and TRBJ2-2; D not resolved. Germline V gene sequence: CDR1 SQVTM, CDR2 ANQGSEA. The CDR3 extends over 11 amino acids. Trimming cost V 7 bases and J 6 bases, with 9 bases left between them. The CDR3 region is CSASGAGELFF. CDR3 in DNA: TGCAGCGCCAGTGGCGCCGGGGAGCTGTTTTTT.

This clonotype showed up just a few times. V and J are TRBV5-1 and TRBJ2-5, with D perhaps given as TRBD1 or TRBD2 (6 bases each). The J call may not be correct, given that the DNA end is closer to TRBJ2-1. CDR3 length equals 15 residues. CDR1 and CDR2 from the germline V gene are SGHRS and YFSETQ. CDR3 region: CASSLGRGGHNEQFF. The CDR3 DNA reads as TGCGCCAGCAGCTTGGGCAGGGGAGGCCACAATGAGCAGTTCTTC.

The chain employs TRBV18 and TRBJ1-4; D possibly corresponds to TRBD1 (5 bases). The V end lost 2 bases, the J end lost 4 bases, and 14 bases lay between the germline ends. CDR1 is KGHSH, CDR2 LQKENI, per germline. There are 16 residues in the CDR3. The DNA for the CDR3 is TGTGCCAGCTCACCAAGACAGATTGAACTTAATGAAAAACTGTTTTTT. This encodes CASSPRQIELNEKLFF. Using reference TRBV18 and TRBJ1-4 for the parts outside the CDR3, the full variable domain is NAGVMQNPRHLVRRRGQEARLRCSPMKGHSHVYWYRQLPEEGLKFMVYLQKENIIDESGMPKERFSAEFPKEGPSILRIQQVVRGDSAAYFCASSPRQIELNEKLFFGSGTQLSVL.

This clonotype has only a few counts. This chain links TRBV6-5 with TRBJ2-2, with D hard to call. CDR1 MNHEY and CDR2 SVGAGI come from the germline V gene. Trimming removed 4 bases at V and 0 bases at J, with 6 bases between. The CDR3 sequence is 14 residues long. The CDR3 loop is CASSFTSNTGELFF. As DNA, the CDR3 is TGTGCCAGCAGTTTTACATCGAACACCGGGGAGCTGTTTTTT.

V and J are TRBV9 and TRBJ1-2, with D possibly matching TRBD1 (6 bases). Germline-derived CDR1 and CDR2 are SGDLS and YYNGEE. CDR3 length: 14 residues. V was trimmed by 0 bases and J by 8 bases, leaving 14 bases between them. DNA of the CDR3: TGTGCCAGCAGCGTAGAGGGGGAGGGTCAAGGCTACACCTTC. Its protein is CASSVEGEGQGYTF.

This clonotype was detected a few times. J is TRBJ2-5 and V is TRBV3-1; TRBD2 matches at 8 bases. CDR3 length: 15 amino acids. With V trimmed by 3 bases and J by 5 bases, 8 bases remained unmatched. The V gene's germline CDR1 is LGHDT and CDR2 YNNKEL (reference sequence). CDR3 sequence: CASSQGAGVRETQYF. CDR3 DNA: TGTGCCAGCAGCCAGGGAGCGGGAGTACGGGAGACCCAGTACTTC.

The chain employs TRBV7-9 and TRBJ2-1; D is tentatively TRBD1 or TRBD2 (5 bases each). Germline CDR1 and CDR2: SEHNR and FQNEAQ (reference sequence). CDR3 size: 14 residues. Trimming shortened V by 5 bases and J by 1 base, and 9 bases separated the two germline ends. This chain's CDR3 is CASSGTASYNEQFF. The CDR3 DNA reads as TGTGCCAGCAGCGGGACCGCATCCTACAATGAGCAGTTCTTC. The full variable domain, its missing parts supplied by reference TRBV7-9 and TRBJ2-1, is DTGVSQNPRHKITKRGQNVTFRCDPISEHNRLYWYRQTLGQGPEFLTYFQNEAQLEKSRLLSDRFSAERPKGSFSTLEIQRTEQGDSAMYLCASSGTASYNEQFFGPGTRLTVL.

This clonotype was seen only a few times. The chain has TRBV5-1 and TRBJ2-5; the match to TRBD1 covers 9 bases. CDR3 length: 14 amino acids. Germline loops: CDR1 SGHRS, CDR2 YFSETQ. J gave up 3 bases and V 2 bases, and 2 bases lay outside the gene matches. CDR3 nucleotides: TGCGCCAGCAGCTTTACAGGGGGCAAAGAGACCCAGTACTTC. Translated, it gives CASSFTGGKETQYF.

The gene calls are TRBV28 and TRBJ2-1, with TRBD2 matching 15 bases. This CDR3 has 18 residues. After removal of 6 bases from V and 4 bases from J, the junction contained 10 bases not matched to a gene. The germline CDR1 and CDR2 sequences are MDHEN and SYDVKM. The CDR3: CASRGLAGGRGDYNEQFF. CDR3 sequence (DNA): TGTGCCAGCAGGGGACTAGCGGGAGGAAGGGGGGATTACAATGAGCAGTTCTTC.

CDR3 sequence: CASSDDRGFDGYTF. The CDR3 DNA is TGTGCCAGCAGTGACGACAGGGGGTTCGACGGCTACACCTTC. This chain links TRBV9 with TRBJ1-2; TRBD1 aligns across 9 bases. Germline V CDR1 and CDR2: SGDLS, YYNGEE. Trimming removed 5 bases from V and 8 bases from J; junction bases left unmatched: 10. This CDR3 spans 14 amino acids.

This clonotype was observed at least ten times. The genes are TRBV20-1 and TRBJ2-5, with TRBD1 matching 10 bases. CDR1 and CDR2 from the germline V gene are DFQATT and SNEGSKA (reference sequence). Losses at the gene ends were 0 bases for V and 4 bases for J; bases not matched to a gene: 8. The CDR3 consists of 16 residues. The CDR3 DNA is TGCAGTGCTAGAGATCCGGGACAGGGGTCTGTAGAGACCCAGTACTTC. Residues: CSARDPGQGSVETQYF.

This clonotype came up many times. The chain combines TRBV10-3 with TRBJ2-7; 9 bases map to TRBD2. Germline CDR1 ENHRY, CDR2 SYGVKD. This CDR3 has 14 amino acids. Unmatched junction bases numbered 1, after V lost 4 bases and J lost 0 bases. For the CDR3, the DNA is TGTGCCATCAGTGTTAGCGGGAGCTCCTACGAGCAGTACTTC. It encodes CAISVSGSSYEQYF.

Only a few counts were recorded for this clonotype. The chain is built from TRBV10-3 and TRBJ2-5; weak D call: TRBD2 (5 bases). The tail of the sequence fits TRBJ2-7 better, so the J call may be wrong. This CDR3 is built from 14 residues. Germline lookup yields CDR1 ENHRY and CDR2 SYGVKD. CDR3 residues: CAISQRRTAYEQYF. The CDR3 DNA reads as TGTGCCATCAGCCAGAGGAGGACTGCATACGAGCAGTACTTC.

V usage is TRBV12-3 or TRBV12-4 and J usage is TRBJ2-3; TRBD1 matches at 8 bases. The junction had 9 bases not matched to a gene; V was cut back by 6 bases and J by 4 bases. The CDR3 covers 15 residues. CDR3 in amino acids: CASRRGPGGADTQYF. The CDR3 nucleotides read TGTGCCAGCAGACGCGGGCCAGGGGGCGCAGATACGCAGTATTTT.

V gene TRBV7-9 combines with J gene TRBJ1-1; D ambiguous. The V and J ends lost 0 bases and 5 bases respectively, with 10 bases between them. CDR1 is SEHNR and CDR2 is FQNEAQ in the germline V gene (reference sequence). The length of the CDR3 is 14 residues. The CDR3 loop reads CASSLASVGTEAFF. The CDR3 bases are TGTGCCAGCAGCTTAGCCTCCGTGGGGACTGAAGCTTTCTTT.

The chain is built from TRBV20-1 and TRBJ2-5; D may be TRBD1 or TRBD2 (5 bases each). The DNA matches TRBJ2-7 better at its end, which makes the J call doubtful. This CDR3 is 15 amino acids long. In germline, CDR1 is DFQATT, CDR2 SNEGSKA (reference sequence). CDR3 sequence: CSARDVGVPGREQYF. In nucleotides, the CDR3 is TGCAGTGCTAGAGATGTGGGGGTTCCGGGGCGCGAGCAGTACTTC.

The V call is TRBV6-5, the J call TRBJ1-2, with D perhaps matching TRBD1 (5 bases). The CDR3 is made up of 11 amino acids. Germline assignment: CDR1 MNHEY and CDR2 SVGAGI. V was clipped by 7 bases and J by 8 bases, with 11 bases between them. CDR3 loop: CASTQGGGYTF. CDR3 nucleotide sequence: TGTGCCAGCACCCAGGGCGGGGGCTACACCTTC.

The rearrangement uses TRBV30 and TRBJ2-4, with TRBD2 matching 8 bases. Germline-derived CDR1 and CDR2 are GTSNPN and SVGIG (reference sequence). V gave up 3 bases and J gave up 5 bases; unmatched junction bases: 3. The CDR3 covers 13 residues. Written as DNA, the CDR3 is TGTGCCTGGAGAGGGGGACTAGAAAACATTCAGTACTTC. The encoded protein is CAWRGGLENIQYF.